This record concerns one T cell receptor (beta chain) sequence. Its antigen is not identified. These data are taken from a study of CXCR3-negative and CXCR3-positive naive CD8 T cells. The authors made the TRB cDNA libraries by 5' RACE using UMI labels. One entry per CDR3 protein, without DNA, is what TCRdb gives after re-calling the 5' RACE reads. This sample's table reports about 120,000 distinct CDR3 sequences. Study conclusions and caveats: For memory CD8+ cells diversity was much lower, but both naive subsets had comparably high diversity. Partially decreased CXCR3 expression was recorded after cryopreservation, and fresh PBMCs were used in most assays. Naive CXCR3-positive and CXCR3-negative cells shared similar TRBV-TRBJ usage, unlike memory cells. Researchers report that CXCR3-positive naive cells carry more hydrophobic TRB CDR3s than CXCR3-negative naive cells.

Germline values: CDR1 MNHEY, CDR2 SMNVEV (reference sequence). This CDR3 comprises 15 residues. The sequence came from a human donor in good health. Some clones in this sample may be carry-over from other donors' samples. The genes are TRBV27 and TRBJ1-5; TCRdb proposes TRBD1, but this gene call is untestable without DNA. The sequencing sample was made of naive CXCR3- CD8+ T cells from blood. Sample subset: CD45RO-CCR7+CD27+CD95- naive CD8+ T cells lacking CXCR3 (TNR3-). The CDR3 is CASRFEGQGGMPQHF.